This T cell receptor (beta chain) emerged from a study of T cell responses to AZD1222 COVID-19 vaccine. The table came from immunoSEQ multiplex PCR; TCRdb's copy has only in-frame clones and leaves some out. Of some 130,000 clones listed, 75% to 90% are singletons. The germline V gene encodes CDR1 SGHNT and CDR2 YENEEA. This CDR3 contains 15 residues. The J segment lost 7 bases and the V segment lost 6 bases, leaving 14 bases of the junction unmatched. The specimen comprised peripheral blood, sampled on day 0 of AZD1222 vaccination. The gene calls are TRBV11-3 and TRBJ2-7; 8 nucleotides agree with TRBD2. This TCR was recovered from an adult in good health. Here the CDR3 reads CASSWVGGRPGEQYF. CDR3 coding DNA: TGTGCCAGCAGTTGGGTTGGCGGGAGGCCGGGGGAGCAGTACTTC.